This entry describes one TCR beta chain. Its antigen remains unidentified. This may come from a read error, since a much larger clone is one base off. This sample was taken from a study of blood T cells in healthy people across ages. Whole-study findings and limits: Long-lived donors had more naive CD4+ cells and higher diversity than aged donors. Estimates of diversity drawn from one million T cells were considered underestimates.

PBMCs were isolated at a quantity of at least 7 million per sample. Then a second PCR, running roughly 7 to 12 cycles, was carried out with a sample-barcoded 5' primer and a J-beta primer mix. TCRdb used MiXCR to reprocess the 5' RACE reads, holding one entry per CDR3 protein. The sample includes hundreds of thousands of distinct CDR3 sequences, around 45% of them seen just once. The germline V gene encodes CDR1 ENHRY and CDR2 SYGVKD. The CDR3 is 14 amino acids. The sequence derives from a man between 60 and 75 years old in good health. This rearrangement joins TRBV10-3 to TRBJ2-7; possible D gene TRBD2, 6 bases. Sequencing was carried out using blood. CDR3 protein: CATSVIGGTYEQYF. CDR3 coding DNA: TGTGCCACCAGTGTAATCGGGGGAACCTACGAGCAGTACTTC.